Included here is one TCR beta chain sequence, with context. Its antigen is undetermined. For each donor, at least one pre-ART and at least two post-ART PBMC samples were available. Run at survey level, the immunoSEQ assay was version v3.0. Using immunoSEQ multiplex PCR, the repertoire was profiled, and TCRdb retains in-frame clones only, with some absent. The sample has 17,000 or so clones; roughly nine tenths are singletons. These data belong to a study of long-term antiretroviral therapy in people with HIV. Findings of the study overall: Controls showed broader CDR3 length ranges than did the HIV repertoires.

V lost 5 bases to trimming and J lost 3 bases, with 17 bases between them. The germline V gene encodes CDR1 LNHDA and CDR2 SQIVND (reference sequence). The CDR3 runs 15 residues. The sequencing used unsorted PBMCs, collected 4.2 years after starting antiretroviral therapy. The TCR sequence derives from a man aged 50-60 years with HIV. The chain carries TRBV19 and TRBJ2-7, with D perhaps assigned TRBD1 or TRBD2 (5 bases each). This CDR3 is CASSPRGSHGYEQYF. CDR3 in DNA: TGTGCCAGTAGTCCGAGGGGCAGCCACGGCTACGAGCAGTACTTC.